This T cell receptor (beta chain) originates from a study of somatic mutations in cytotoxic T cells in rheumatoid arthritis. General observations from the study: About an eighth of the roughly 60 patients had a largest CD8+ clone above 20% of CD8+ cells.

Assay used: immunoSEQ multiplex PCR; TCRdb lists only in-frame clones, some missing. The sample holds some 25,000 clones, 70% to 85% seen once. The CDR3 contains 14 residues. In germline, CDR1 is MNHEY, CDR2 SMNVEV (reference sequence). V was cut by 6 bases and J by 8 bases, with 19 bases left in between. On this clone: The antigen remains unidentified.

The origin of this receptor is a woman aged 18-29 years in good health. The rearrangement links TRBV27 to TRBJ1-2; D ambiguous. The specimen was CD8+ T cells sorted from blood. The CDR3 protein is CASSSVLGGPGYTF. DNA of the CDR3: TGTGCCAGCAGCTCCGTTTTGGGTGGGCCGGGCTACACCTTC.